This is a list of T cell receptor beta chains from one sample in a study of blood T cell repertoires in COVID-19. Repertoires were generated with immunoSEQ multiplex PCR, while TCRdb's copy carries only in-frame clones and drops some. Among around 120,000 clones listed, over 75% were seen once. The material sequenced was peripheral blood. These receptors all come from a human donor with active COVID-19. The donor label of this sample is uncertain. Each CDR3 is given with its conserved first and last residue. A D gene is named only where the DNA matches it firmly. Clone size is stated in some rows and not others, as once, few, many or a class when expanded.

V gene: TRBV6-1
clone size: NA
D gene: TRBD2
J gene: TRBJ2-7
CDR3 DNA: TGTGCCAGCAGTGAATTACTAGGACTAGCGGGGGGTCCGTCCTACGAGCAGTACTTC
CDR3 protein: CASSELLGLAGGPSYEQYF

V gene: TRBV7-2
clone size: NA
D gene: NA
J gene: TRBJ2-7
CDR3 DNA: TGTGCCAGCAGCTTAGGGACAGACCTTTGGTACGAGCAGTACTTC
CDR3 protein: CASSLGTDLWYEQYF

V gene: TRBV14
clone size: NA
D gene: NA
J gene: TRBJ1-1
CDR3 DNA: TGTGCCAGCAGCCGGGGCATCAACACTGAAGCTTTCTTT
CDR3 protein: CASSRGINTEAFF

V gene: TRBV4-2
clone size: NA
D gene: TRBD1
J gene: TRBJ2-7
CDR3 DNA: TGTGCCAGCAGCCAAGTAACCGGGACAGGTGGGGCTAGGGAGCAGTACTTC
CDR3 protein: CASSQVTGTGGAREQYF

V gene: TRBV9
clone size: NA
D gene: NA
J gene: TRBJ1-2
CDR3 DNA: TGTGCCAGCAGCGTATCGGCAGGGCGAGATTATGGCTACACCTTC
CDR3 protein: CASSVSAGRDYGYTF

V gene: TRBV2
clone size: NA
D gene: NA
J gene: TRBJ1-2
CDR3 DNA: TGTGCCAGCAGTGAATCCCCGGGGGCTAACTATGGCTACACCTTC
CDR3 protein: CASSESPGANYGYTF

V gene: TRBV24-1
clone size: NA
D gene: TRBD1
J gene: TRBJ2-2
CDR3 DNA: TGTGCCACCAGTGATTTGGGACAGGGAACCGGGGAGCTGTTTTTT
CDR3 protein: CATSDLGQGTGELFF

V gene: TRBV5-4
clone size: NA
D gene: NA
J gene: TRBJ2-2
CDR3 DNA: TGTGCCAGCAGCTTGCCAGGGGTCGGGGAGCTGTTTTTT
CDR3 protein: CASSLPGVGELFF

V gene: TRBV20-1
clone size: NA
D gene: NA
J gene: TRBJ1-1
CDR3 DNA: TGCAGTGCTACCCCGGGGGGGCCAGCTTTCTTT
CDR3 protein: CSATPGGPAFF

V gene: TRBV5-8
clone size: NA
D gene: NA
J gene: TRBJ1-1
CDR3 DNA: TGTGCCAGCAGCTTGTTTTTTAGAGTGATCTTTGACGGGGAAGCTTTCTTT
CDR3 protein: CASSLFFRVIFDGEAFF

V gene: TRBV4-3
clone size: NA
D gene: TRBD1
J gene: TRBJ2-7
CDR3 DNA: TGCGCCAGCAGCCCATCGCCGGGACAGGGGGTGTACGAGCAGTACTTC
CDR3 protein: CASSPSPGQGVYEQYF

V gene: TRBV4-1
clone size: NA
D gene: NA
J gene: TRBJ2-3
CDR3 DNA: TGCGCCAGCAGCCAAGGTCAAGATACGCAGTATTTT
CDR3 protein: CASSQGQDTQYF

V gene: TRBV7-2
clone size: NA
D gene: NA
J gene: TRBJ1-2
CDR3 DNA: TGTGCCAGCAGCTTAATTGTACTCTCGGAGGGACTGGATGGCTACACCTTC
CDR3 protein: CASSLIVLSEGLDGYTF

V gene: TRBV7-9
clone size: NA
D gene: TRBD1
J gene: TRBJ1-2
CDR3 DNA: TGTGCCAGCTCCCGGACAGGGATTAACTATGGCTACACCTTC
CDR3 protein: CASSRTGINYGYTF

V gene: TRBV6-2/TRBV6-3
clone size: once
D gene: TRBD2
J gene: TRBJ2-7
CDR3 DNA: TGTGCCAGCAGCCAATCCGGGACTAGCGGGTTTCAGCACTTC
CDR3 protein: CASSQSGTSGFQHF

V gene: TRBV7-2
clone size: once
D gene: NA
J gene: TRBJ2-7
CDR3 DNA: TGTGCCAGCAGCTTAGACTGGGAGTCGTCCTACGAGCAGTACTTC
CDR3 protein: CASSLDWESSYEQYF

V gene: TRBV9
clone size: NA
D gene: TRBD1
J gene: TRBJ2-7
CDR3 DNA: TGTGCCAGCAGCGTAGATCAAGGTGACGGGACAGCCAGGGGAGAGCAGTACTTC
CDR3 protein: CASSVDQGDGTARGEQYF

V gene: TRBV27
clone size: NA
D gene: TRBD1
J gene: TRBJ1-5
CDR3 DNA: TGTGCCAGCAGTCCCCTGCGGACAGGGGGATCTTTCTTTGGCAATCAGCCCCAGCATTTT
CDR3 protein: CASSPLRTGGSFFGNQPQHF

V gene: TRBV7-2
clone size: NA
D gene: NA
J gene: TRBJ2-1
CDR3 DNA: TGTGCCAGCAGCTGGGGGGGCGGGGTGTACAATGAGCAGTTCTTC
CDR3 protein: CASSWGGGVYNEQFF

V gene: TRBV27
clone size: NA
D gene: NA
J gene: TRBJ2-3
CDR3 DNA: TGTGCCAGCGGTTACTACTCTAGCACAGATACGCAGTATTTT
CDR3 protein: CASGYYSSTDTQYF

V gene: TRBV11-2
clone size: NA
D gene: TRBD2
J gene: TRBJ2-1
CDR3 DNA: TGTGCCAGCAGCTTAACTAGCGGGGGGGCGAATGAGCAGTTCTTC
CDR3 protein: CASSLTSGGANEQFF